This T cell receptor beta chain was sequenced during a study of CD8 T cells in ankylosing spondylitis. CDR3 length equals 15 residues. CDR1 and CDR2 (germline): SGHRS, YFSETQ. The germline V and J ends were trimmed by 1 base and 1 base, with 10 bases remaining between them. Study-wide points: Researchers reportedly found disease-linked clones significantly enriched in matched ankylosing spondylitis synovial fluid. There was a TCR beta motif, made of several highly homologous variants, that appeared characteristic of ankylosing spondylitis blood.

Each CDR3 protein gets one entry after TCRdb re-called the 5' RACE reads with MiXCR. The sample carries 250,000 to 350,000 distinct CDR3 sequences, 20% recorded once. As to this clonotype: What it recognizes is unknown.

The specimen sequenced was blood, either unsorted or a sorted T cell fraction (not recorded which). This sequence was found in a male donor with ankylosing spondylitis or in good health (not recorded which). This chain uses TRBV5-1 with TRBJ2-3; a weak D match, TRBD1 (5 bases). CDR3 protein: CASSLPVGGTDTQYF. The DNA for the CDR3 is TGCGCCAGCAGCTTGCCCGTAGGGGGCACAGATACGCAGTATTTT.